The 15 T cell receptor beta chains below all came from one sample that was sequenced in a study of cytotoxic CD8 clonotypes in ibrutinib-treated CLL. Libraries were prepared by immunoSEQ multiplex PCR; TCRdb keeps only in-frame clonotypes and omits some of them. Among around 310,000 clones listed, around four fifths were seen once. This specimen was PBMCs, taken before ibrutinib treatment. These receptors were collected from a human donor with chronic lymphocytic leukemia.

In its sample, this clone was seen once. The chain is built from TRBV29-1 and TRBJ2-1; D call uncertain. Trimming cost V 5 bases and J 10 bases, with 12 bases left between them. Germline CDR1 is SQVTM and CDR2 is ANQGSEA. The CDR3 is made up of 11 amino acids. The CDR3 region is CSVFSPTEQFF. DNA of the CDR3: TGCAGCGTTTTTTCCCCGACCGAGCAGTTCTTC.

The table lists this clone with a few counts. The chain is built from TRBV5-4 and TRBJ2-5; TRBD2 matches 14 bases. CDR1 is SGHNT, CDR2 YYREEE, per germline (reference sequence). The length of the CDR3 is 15 residues. V shed 4 bases and J 3 bases; nucleotides not matched to a gene: 2. Written as DNA, the CDR3 is TGTGCCAGCAGCCAGGGACTAGCGGGAGAAGAGACCCAGTACTTC. Translation gives CASSQGLAGEETQYF. Filled out from reference TRBV5-4 and TRBJ2-5, the complete variable domain reads ETGVTQSPTHLIKTRGQQVTLRCSSQSGHNTVSWYQQALGQGPQFIFQYYREEENGRGNFPPRFSGLQFPNYSSELNVNALELDDSALYLCASSQGLAGEETQYFGPGTRLLVL.

The rearrangement joins TRBV5-6 to TRBJ2-7, with 9 bases fitting TRBD2. The CDR3 is 15 amino acids. Germline-derived CDR1 and CDR2 are SGHDT and YYEEEE. J gave up 3 bases and V 1 base, and 5 bases lay outside the gene matches. The CDR3 DNA sequence: TGTGCCAGCAGCTTGCAGTTTAGCGGGAGCTACGAGCAGTACTTC. Its protein product is CASSLQFSGSYEQYF.

This clone was observed a single time. V usage is TRBV5-6 and J usage is TRBJ1-1; maybe TRBD1 (6 bases). The V gene's germline CDR1 is SGHDT and CDR2 YYEEEE. The CDR3 loop spans 13 amino acids. V was cut by 6 bases and J by 6 bases, with 15 bases left in between. The CDR3 bases are TGTGCCAGCAACGCAATCAGGGGTTCTGAAGCTTTCTTT. It specifies CASNAIRGSEAFF.

V gene TRBV7-3 combines with J gene TRBJ2-7, with a tentative D call TRBD1 (5 bases). Deletions cut 0 bases from V and 7 bases from J, with 16 bases between. Germline V gives CDR1 SGHTA, CDR2 FQGTGA. The CDR3 is made up of 15 amino acids. In DNA, the CDR3 is TGTGCCAGCAGCTTAACCGGCAGGGTCATGGGAGAGCAGTACTTC. Translation: CASSLTGRVMGEQYF.

This clone occurred a few times. V gene TRBV13 combines with J gene TRBJ2-7; no clear D gene. CDR3 size: 12 residues. CDR1 and CDR2 (germline): PRHDT, FYEKMQ (reference sequence). V dropped 3 bases and J dropped 4 bases, with 7 bases sitting between them. The CDR3: CASSFAVYEQYF. In nucleotides, the CDR3 is TGTGCCAGCAGCTTTGCCGTTTACGAGCAGTACTTC.

The gene calls are TRBV7-9 and TRBJ2-7, with 11 positions matching TRBD1. The CDR3 is 16 amino acids. Germline V gene sequence: CDR1 SEHNR, CDR2 FQNEAQ (reference sequence). The ends lost 2 bases at V and 3 bases at J; junction bases unmatched: 6. DNA for the CDR3: TGTGCCAGCAGCTTACTTATGGGACAGGGGGACTACGAGCAGTACTTC. Translation: CASSLLMGQGDYEQYF.

J is TRBJ1-2 and V is TRBV5-1; no definite D call. The length of the CDR3 is 15 residues. Trimming removed 4 bases at V and 0 bases at J, with 13 bases between. Germline V gene data show CDR1 as SGHRS and CDR2 as YFSETQ. For the CDR3, the DNA is TGCGCCAGCAGCCTTCAGGATCCAGCTAACTATGGCTACACCTTC. It codes for CASSLQDPANYGYTF.

The chain uses TRBV7-2 and TRBJ2-7; 10 bases are shared with TRBD2. Looked up from germline, CDR1 is SGHTA and CDR2 is FQGNSA. The CDR3 has 18 amino acids. With 4 bases clipped from V and 2 bases from J, the junction kept 14 bases outside the gene matches. The CDR3 sequence: CASSYRTSGSVEPYEQYF. The CDR3 bases are TGTGCCAGCAGCTATCGGACTAGCGGAAGCGTGGAACCCTACGAGCAGTACTTC.

This chain links TRBV27 with TRBJ1-3; D is ambiguous. CDR3 length: 13 residues. With 6 bases removed from V and 1 base from J, the gap between germline ends came to 7 bases. CDR1 and CDR2 (germline): MNHEY, SMNVEV (reference sequence). The CDR3 loop reads CASRQLSGNTIYF. In nucleotides, the CDR3 is TGTGCCAGCAGACAGTTGTCTGGAAACACCATATATTTT.

This chain uses TRBV4-3 with TRBJ2-3, with 12 bases fitting TRBD2. Looked up from germline, CDR1 is LGHNA and CDR2 is YSLEER. The ends lost 0 bases at V and 6 bases at J; junction bases unmatched: 10. The CDR3 consists of 18 residues. The CDR3 bases are TGCGCCAGCAGCCAAGATTCGCTAGCGGGAGGGCCGGGGGATACGCAGTATTTT. Its protein product is CASSQDSLAGGPGDTQYF.

The chain recombines TRBV5-4 with TRBJ1-1; no clear D. V was clipped by 4 bases and J by 5 bases, with 9 bases between them. The CDR3 totals 12 residues. Germline V gene lookup returns CDR1 SGHNT and CDR2 YYREEE (reference sequence). DNA for the CDR3: TGTGCCAGCAGCCCTACGGGTACTGAAGCTTTCTTT. This encodes CASSPTGTEAFF.

The rearrangement joins TRBV30 to TRBJ1-1; the D is unclear. Germline assignment: CDR1 GTSNPN and CDR2 SVGIG (reference sequence). There are 13 residues in the CDR3. The germline V and J ends were trimmed by 1 base and 12 bases, with 18 bases remaining between them. CDR3: CAWSAGGGVITFF. CDR3 coding DNA: TGTGCCTGGAGTGCGGGTGGTGGGGTTATAACTTTCTTT.

The V call is TRBV9, the J call TRBJ2-6; weak D call: TRBD1 (5 bases). Germline V gene sequence: CDR1 SGDLS, CDR2 YYNGEE. The V gene lost 0 bases and the J gene lost 2 bases, with 12 bases spanning the gap. The CDR3 covers 17 residues. The CDR3 nucleotides are TGTGCCAGCAGCGTAGACCCCTTGGGGCCTGGGGCCAACGTCCTGACTTTC. Translated: CASSVDPLGPGANVLTF.

The chain recombines TRBV5-3 with TRBJ2-5; the match to TRBD1 covers 7 bases. TRBV5-3 is marked as an open reading frame, function uncertain. The CDR3 runs 14 residues. The V gene end was trimmed by 4 bases and the J gene end by 6 bases; junction bases not matched to a gene: 9. The CDR3 spells CARSLGRQGKTQYF. CDR3 nucleotides: TGTGCCAGAAGCCTAGGGAGACAGGGAAAGACCCAGTACTTC.